One TCR beta chain is described in this entry. This clone's antigen is unknown. Base qualities are not recorded, but no much larger clone differs from it by a single base. Whole blood was collected in K2EDTA tubes by collaborating institutions according to the institutions' own protocols. For TCRbeta analysis, collaborator samples were shipped as frozen whole blood, as isolated PBMCs, or as DNA extracted from either sample type. The data were taken from a study of blood T cell repertoires in COVID-19 (dated by TCRdb to 2018 to 2021). Study-wide context: Samples covering the acute and convalescent phases of COVID-19 were provided by collaborators in the United States, Italy and Spain. The material from the prospective study consisted of cDNA or gDNA derived from T cells, B-cell-depleted T cells, or PBMCs. The dataset comprised deeply sampled blood TCRbeta repertoires from subjects exposed to, actively infected with, or recovered from COVID-19. The repertoires were released in a freely available public database intended as a resource for research on the immune response to SARS-CoV-2. The samples were drawn from the first 160 participants of the ongoing ImmuneRACE study and from 1,254 subjects provided by 6 global collaborators. Sample metadata almost always included a de-identified subject ID, COVID-19 status, age in years and sex. HLA class I and class II types, where available, came from metadata supplied by the sample provider rather than from assay-based typing. What the study reported, not specific to this receptor: The amount of clinical and demographic metadata varied by source and participant and was provided uncurated.

From the cysteine through the phenylalanine, the CDR3 covers 18 amino acids. Here the CDR3 DNA is all that survives: 54 bases in frame from base 1. Via the germline V gene (reference sequence), CDR1 is LGHDT and CDR2 YNNKEL. V and J are truncated by 4 bases and 1 base respectively, leaving an intervening sequence of 22 bases. TCRbeta CDR3 regions were amplified from genomic DNA using the immunoSEQ Assay, a bias-controlled multiplex PCR. Per the source publication's procedure: The number of nucleated cells in each sample was estimated from the amplification of reference gene primers within the assay. Sequence reads were collapsed and filtered to measure the absolute abundance of every unique TCRbeta CDR3 rearrangement. For each sample, productive Simpson clonality was calculated as the square root of Simpson's diversity index over productive rearrangements. The table comes from immuneACCESS by way of TCRdb, which keeps in-frame sequences with V and J called. Part of the clones is missing from these tables; in studies checked, under half for an unresolved V gene and the rest for unknown reasons. V, J and clone size were drawn from that table, and D and trimming were deduced from the DNA. The sample has 250,000 to 350,000 clones on record, 87% of them singletons. The ten largest clones represent roughly 2.3% of the sample.

The receptor was derived from a man younger than 35 with active or convalescent COVID-19. The material sequenced was peripheral blood. Recombination joined TRBV3-1 (or the pseudogene TRBV3-2) with TRBJ1-1, and TRBD1 may be the D gene, going by 6 matching bases. The DNA sequence is given as TGTGCCAGCAGCCGCTTTACAGGGTGGTTAGTATCGAACACTGAAGCTTTCTTT. Translation gives CASSRFTGWLVSNTEAFF.